The rows below give T cell receptor beta chains drawn from one sample of a study of cytomegalovirus exposure and HLA in healthy donors. The repertoire was sequenced with immunoSEQ multiplex PCR; TCRdb's copy has only in-frame clones and lacks some. The table records roughly 130,000 clones, less than 85% of them present only once. The sequencing sample was made of PBMCs. The receptor set was obtained from a woman aged 45-59 years in good health and CMV-seropositive. CDR3s include the opening cysteine and the closing phenylalanine or tryptophan. Fields, in order: clone size, V gene, CDR3 length, D gene, J gene, CDR3 DNA, CDR3 protein. A D gene is named only where the DNA matches it firmly. Where a row states a size, it is once, few, many or the class of an expanded clone; other rows omit it.

.	TRBV19	14	.	TRBJ2-7	TGTGCCAGTAGTGCCCAGGGGACCTCCTACGAGCAGTACTTC	CASSAQGTSYEQYF
.	TRBV23-1	15	.	TRBJ2-1	TGCGCCAGCAGTCTGAGGAGGGGAGGTATCAATGAGCAGTTCTTC	CASSLRRGGINEQFF
.	TRBV5-4	16	.	TRBJ2-7	TGTGCCAGCAGCCCCCTCGGTGGGCGTAGCTCCTACGAGCAGTACTTC	CASSPLGGRSSYEQYF
.	TRBV18	17	.	TRBJ2-7	TGTGCCAGCTCACCCCCGTATGAGGGCTACGACTCCTACGAGCAGTACTTC	CASSPPYEGYDSYEQYF
.	TRBV5-6	15	.	TRBJ2-3	TGTGCCAGCAGCTCTCCTACCTCTAGCACAGATACGCAGTATTTT	CASSSPTSSTDTQYF
.	TRBV2	13	.	TRBJ1-1	TGTGCCAGCAGCCGAGGAGTGAACACTGAAGCTTTCTTT	CASSRGVNTEAFF
.	TRBV2	13	TRBD2	TRBJ2-7	TGTGCCAGCACTCGCGGGGGGGTAAACGAGCAGTACTTC	CASTRGGVNEQYF
.	TRBV9	16	.	TRBJ2-6	TGTGCCAGCGCAACAGTGAGAAGCTCTGGGGCCAACGTCCTGACTTTC	CASATVRSSGANVLTF
few	TRBV30	13	.	TRBJ2-2	TGTGCCTGGAGTGTAGAGTTCCCCGGGGAGCTGTTTTTT	CAWSVEFPGELFF
.	TRBV6-4	14	TRBD1	TRBJ1-1	TGTGCCAGCCGAAGAGGGGGCGCCGACACTGAAGCTTTCTTT	CASRRGGADTEAFF
.	TRBV9	16	TRBD1	TRBJ2-3	TGTGCCAGCAGCGTTGGGACAGGGTCCCGCACAGATACGCAGTATTTT	CASSVGTGSRTDTQYF
.	TRBV6-5	16	.	TRBJ2-4	TGTGCCAGCAGTTACTCTAGGGGGTTAGCCAAAAACATTCAGTACTTC	CASSYSRGLAKNIQYF
.	TRBV28	14	.	TRBJ1-1	TGTGCCAGTACCAGGGACACAACGAACACTGAAGCTTTCTTT	CASTRDTTNTEAFF
.	TRBV7-9	15	.	TRBJ2-7	TGTGCCAGCAGCTTAGCTGGCGGGGCCTCCCACGAGCAGTACTTC	CASSLAGGASHEQYF
.	TRBV6-1	13	TRBD1	TRBJ2-1	TGTGCCAGCAGGCGGGACAGGTACAATGAGCAGTTCTTC	CASRRDRYNEQFF
.	TRBV28	14	.	TRBJ2-7	TGTGCCAGCAGTGCCGATTCGGGGGTAAGGGAGCAGTACTTC	CASSADSGVREQYF
.	TRBV29-1	11	.	TRBJ2-1	TGCAGCGTTGATGGCGGCATTGAGCAGTTCTTC	CSVDGGIEQFF
.	TRBV6-5	16	TRBD1	TRBJ2-3	TGTGCCAGCAGTTGGTTAGGGACAGGGGAGGCAGATACGCAGTATTTT	CASSWLGTGEADTQYF
few	TRBV7-3	14	TRBD2	TRBJ2-1	TGTGCCAGCAGCCGAACCGGGGGGGCCGATGAGCAGTTCTTC	CASSRTGGADEQFF
.	TRBV29-1	14	.	TRBJ2-2	TGCAGCGCTCAGCAGGGTTCGAACACCGGGGAGCTGTTTTTT	CSAQQGSNTGELFF
few	TRBV5-1	14	.	TRBJ1-1	TGCGCCAGCAGCTTGGACACCATGAACACTGAAGCTTTCTTT	CASSLDTMNTEAFF
.	TRBV9	17	TRBD1	TRBJ2-7	TGTGCCAGCAGCTTCCGAGGGGAGGACAGGGGAACCTACGAGCAGTACTTC	CASSFRGEDRGTYEQYF
.	TRBV6-4	21	TRBD1	TRBJ2-3	TGTGCCAGCAGTGACCCCCTTAAGACAGGGAAGGGTCAAATAAGAACAGATACGCAGTATTTT	CASSDPLKTGKGQIRTDTQYF
.	TRBV14	14	.	TRBJ2-6	TGTGCCAGCAGCCAACTAGCGGGGGCCAACGTCCTGACTTTC	CASSQLAGANVLTF
.	TRBV6-1	15	.	TRBJ2-7	TGTGCCAGCAGGAACGGAATCGGGTACTCCTACGAGCAGTACTTC	CASRNGIGYSYEQYF
.	TRBV30	14	TRBD1	TRBJ1-2	TGTGCCTGGAGTGGGACAGGGGAGGACTATGGCTACACCTTC	CAWSGTGEDYGYTF
.	TRBV7-2	15	TRBD1	TRBJ2-7	TGTGCCAGCAGCTTGCCCGGACAGGGGGCAGGAGAGCAGTACTTC	CASSLPGQGAGEQYF
.	TRBV4-2	16	.	TRBJ2-7	TGTGCCAGCAGCCAAGCTTCTTCAGGGTTGCTCTACGAGCAGTACTTC	CASSQASSGLLYEQYF
.	TRBV5-1	15	TRBD1	TRBJ2-7	TGCGCCAGCAGCTTGGACGGACAGGGCCTCTACGAGCAGTACTTC	CASSLDGQGLYEQYF
.	TRBV18	16	TRBD1	TRBJ1-2	TGTGCCAGCTCACCGAGCGGTGGGACAGGGGGCGATGGCTACACCTTC	CASSPSGGTGGDGYTF
few	TRBV25-1	11	TRBD1	TRBJ2-7	TGTGCCAGCAGGACAGGGCAGGAGCAGTACTTC	CASRTGQEQYF
.	TRBV6-6	16	TRBD1	TRBJ1-5	TGTGCCAGCAGTTACTTCACAGGGGGCGTCAATCAGCCCCAGCATTTT	CASSYFTGGVNQPQHF
.	TRBV6-1	11	.	TRBJ1-2	TGTGCCCTCCACGGCGGTTATGGCTACACCTTC	CALHGGYGYTF
.	TRBV27	15	.	TRBJ1-6	TGTGCCAGCAGTTTATCCACAGAATATAATTCACCCCTCCACTTT	CASSLSTEYNSPLHF
.	TRBV5-1	15	TRBD1	TRBJ2-3	TGCGCCAGCAGCAGAGACAGGGGGGGCACAGATACGCAGTATTTT	CASSRDRGGTDTQYF
once	TRBV7-2	17	TRBD1	TRBJ2-3	TGTGCCAGCAGCTTAAGCAGGGGGCTTGGAAGCACAGATACGCAGTATTTT	CASSLSRGLGSTDTQYF
.	TRBV7-6	17	.	TRBJ1-3	TGTGCCAGCAGCTTAGGAGGACAGATCCGCTCTGGAAACACCATATATTTT	CASSLGGQIRSGNTIYF
.	TRBV6-4	18	TRBD2	TRBJ2-4	TGTGCCAGCAGTGAGAACGGACCGGGACTAGCGGGGAGAAACATTCAGTACTTC	CASSENGPGLAGRNIQYF
.	TRBV9	17	TRBD1	TRBJ1-5	TGTGCCAGCAGCGCTCGACAGGGACCGTGGAGCAATCAGCCCCAGCATTTT	CASSARQGPWSNQPQHF
once	TRBV10-1	15	TRBD1	TRBJ1-1	TGCGCCAGCAGAGGACAGGAAGGAATGAACACTGAAGCTTTCTTT	CASRGQEGMNTEAFF
.	TRBV7-9	15	TRBD1	TRBJ1-2	TGTGCCAGCAGCTTACATACAGGGGGGACCTATGGCTACACCTTC	CASSLHTGGTYGYTF
once	TRBV7-9	16	TRBD1	TRBJ1-2	TGTGCCAGCAGCTTAAGGGACAGACCTTATAACTATGGCTACACCTTC	CASSLRDRPYNYGYTF
.	TRBV5-1	17	.	TRBJ2-5	TGCGCCAGCAGCCCCGGGATAACGCTAGCGATCGGGGAGACCCAGTACTTC	CASSPGITLAIGETQYF
.	TRBV30	14	TRBD1	TRBJ2-7	TGTGCCTGGACCAGGGGACAGGGGGGCTACGAGCAGTACTTC	CAWTRGQGGYEQYF
few	TRBV5-5	15	TRBD1	TRBJ1-4	TGTGCCAGCAGCTTGTCGGGACAGACTTCGGAAAAACTGTTTTTT	CASSLSGQTSEKLFF